These 30 T cell receptor beta chains were sequenced from one sample in a study of cytomegalovirus exposure and HLA in healthy donors. Researchers ran the PCR with 60 Vbeta and 13 Jbeta primers. Data came from immunoSEQ multiplex PCR; TCRdb stores just in-frame clones and leaves some out. This table holds fewer than 150,000 clones, around 80% found once. Sequenced input: PBMCs. All receptors derive from a man aged 50 or older in good health and CMV-seronegative.

The chain links TRBV5-4 to TRBJ2-3, with D perhaps TRBD1 (5 bases). The germline V gene encodes CDR1 SGHNT and CDR2 YYREEE (reference sequence). The length of the CDR3 is 15 residues. The ends were cut back, 4 bases at V and 0 bases at J, with 12 bases in the middle. CDR3 sequence: CASSGVGVSTDTQYF. CDR3 sequence (DNA): TGTGCCAGCAGCGGCGTAGGGGTAAGCACAGATACGCAGTATTTT.

The chain couples TRBV19 to TRBJ2-3; 9 bases align to TRBD2. With V trimmed by 4 bases and J by 5 bases, 7 bases remained unmatched. This CDR3 has 15 residues. Germline CDR1 is LNHDA and CDR2 is SQIVND (reference sequence). As DNA, the CDR3 is TGTGCCAGTAGTAAAATAGCGGGAGTGGGAGATACGCAGTATTTT. Its translation is CASSKIAGVGDTQYF.

The rearrangement links TRBV6-1 to TRBJ1-1; D is possibly TRBD1 (6 bases). The CDR3 runs 15 residues. V shed 2 bases and J shed 4 bases, with 14 bases lying between them. The germline CDR1 and CDR2 sequences are MNHNS and SASEGT. This chain's CDR3 is CASSEYKGVGTEAFF. CDR3 in DNA: TGTGCCAGCAGTGAATATAAGGGGGTCGGCACTGAAGCTTTCTTT.

The rearrangement links TRBV5-8 to TRBJ1-2, with 8 bases lining up with TRBD1. Trimming cost V 1 base and J 4 bases; bases outside gene matches: 9. This CDR3 contains 16 residues. Germline V gene lookup returns CDR1 SGHTS and CDR2 YDEGEE. This CDR3 is CASSLMRQGPSYGYTF. In DNA, the CDR3 is TGTGCCAGCAGCTTGATGAGACAGGGGCCTTCCTATGGCTACACCTTC.

The chain joins TRBV14 to TRBJ2-7; D possibly corresponds to TRBD2 (6 bases). Deletions cut 1 base from V and 3 bases from J, with 13 bases between. Germline lookup yields CDR1 SGHDN and CDR2 FVKESK. The CDR3 is 15 residues long. The CDR3 DNA is TGTGCCAGCAGCCAAGGGCGAAGCGGGCTCTACGAGCAGTACTTC. This encodes CASSQGRSGLYEQYF.

The rearrangement links TRBV7-2 to TRBJ1-2, with 7 nucleotides matching TRBD1. This CDR3 region has 15 residues. Germline CDR1 is SGHTA and CDR2 is FQGNSA. With 6 bases clipped from V and 8 bases from J, the junction kept 15 bases outside the gene matches. CDR3 sequence reads: CASRFTPTGVGGYTF. The CDR3 nucleotides read TGTGCCAGCAGATTCACCCCCACAGGGGTCGGGGGCTACACCTTC.

The chain carries TRBV15 and TRBJ2-7; 7 bases are shared with TRBD1. The V segment lost 5 bases and the J segment 0 bases; nucleotides outside the gene matches: 10. Germline V gene data show CDR1 as LNHNV and CDR2 as YYDKDF (reference sequence). The CDR3 is 16 residues long. In DNA, the CDR3 is TGTGCCACCAGCTTACGGGACAGTACTAGCTCCTACGAGCAGTACTTC. Translating gives CATSLRDSTSSYEQYF.

This clone was counted a few times. The chain is built from TRBV9 and TRBJ2-3, with TRBD2 matching over 10 bases. The CDR3 consists of 15 residues. Germline CDR1 SGDLS, CDR2 YYNGEE. The ends lost 4 bases at V and 2 bases at J; junction bases unmatched: 4. In DNA, the CDR3 is TGTGCCAGCAGCCCCGGGACTAGCGACACAGATACGCAGTATTTT. Its protein is CASSPGTSDTDTQYF. The full variable domain, rest sourced from reference TRBV9 and TRBJ2-3, is DSGVTQTPKHLITATGQRVTLRCSPRSGDLSVYWYQQSLDQGLQFLIQYYNGEERAKGNILERFSAQQFPDLHSELNLSSLELGDSALYFCASSPGTSDTDTQYFGPGTRLTVL.

This chain links TRBV29-1 with TRBJ2-7, with D possibly being TRBD1 (5 bases). The CDR3 runs 12 residues. The germline V gene has CDR1 SQVTM and CDR2 ANQGSEA. V gave up 5 bases and J gave up 4 bases, with 12 bases separating them. Written as DNA, the CDR3 is TGCAGCGTTTCAGGGAACGGGTACGAGCAGTACTTC. This translates into CSVSGNGYEQYF.

The sample holds a few counts of this clone. The CDR3 is CSVLSRVAHEQYF. CDR3 sequence (DNA): TGCAGCGTCCTATCCCGGGTCGCCCACGAGCAGTACTTC. V and J are TRBV29-1 and TRBJ2-7; D remains ambiguous. The CDR3 is 13 residues long. Between the trimmed V and J ends, which lost 6 bases and 5 bases, there was a span of 17 bases. Germline V gene lookup returns CDR1 SQVTM and CDR2 ANQGSEA.

This chain joins TRBV5-4 and TRBJ1-1; 7 bases agree with TRBD1. The CDR3 spans 14 residues. Trimming took 0 bases from V and 7 from J; bases not matched to a gene: 6. CDR1 and CDR2 (germline): SGHNT, YYREEE (reference sequence). DNA of the CDR3: TGTGCCAGCAGCTTGGCGTCGACAGGGATTGAAGCTTTCTTT. It is translated as CASSLASTGIEAFF.

The V gene is TRBV25-1, the J gene TRBJ2-2; weak D call: TRBD1 (5 bases). CDR1 MGHDK and CDR2 SYGVNS come from the germline V gene. This CDR3 is built from 15 residues. Trimming removed 3 bases from V and 6 bases from J, with 14 bases in between. In nucleotides, the CDR3 is TGTGCCAGCAGTGATCCAGGGTACGGGTCCGGGGAGCTGTTTTTT. This codes for CASSDPGYGSGELFF.

This rearrangement joins TRBV28 to TRBJ2-6; 7 nucleotides agree with TRBD1. The germline gives CDR1 MDHEN, CDR2 SYDVKM. This CDR3 comprises 15 residues. With V trimmed by 8 bases and J by 2 bases, 6 bases remained unmatched. In DNA, the CDR3 is TGTGCCAGCTCCAACCAGGGGGCTGGGGCCAACGTCCTGACTTTC. This gives the protein CASSNQGAGANVLTF.

The V gene is TRBV21-1, the J gene TRBJ2-7; TRBD2 reflects the table's D call only, with no check against the DNA. TRBV21-1 is labeled a pseudogene. The CDR3 is 18 residues long. CDR3: CASSTWTSGRPLSYEQYF. The CDR3 region has the DNA TGTGCCAGCAGCACCTGGACTAGCGGGAGGCCCCTCTCCTACGAGCAGTACTTC.

CDR3 DNA sequence: TGCGCCAGCAGCAGGGACTTTTACGAGCAGTACTTC. Residues: CASSRDFYEQYF. The rearrangement links TRBV5-1 to TRBJ2-7; the D gene is possibly TRBD2 (6 bases). The CDR3 length is 12 residues. V shed 4 bases and J shed 4 bases, with 9 bases lying between them. Germline V gene data show CDR1 as SGHRS and CDR2 as YFSETQ.

This chain joins TRBV18 and TRBJ2-7, with D tentatively TRBD1 (5 bases). Trimming took off 4 bases at V and 3 bases at J, with 22 bases between the two ends. CDR1 KGHSH and CDR2 LQKENI come from the germline V gene. The CDR3 spans 17 residues. The CDR3 spells CASSRKTPGPLLYEQYF. The CDR3 region has the DNA TGTGCCAGCTCACGGAAGACCCCAGGGCCCCTTCTCTACGAGCAGTACTTC.

V gene TRBV7-7 combines with J gene TRBJ2-7; 8 bases match TRBD1. Looked up from germline, CDR1 is SSHAT and CDR2 is FNYEAQ (reference sequence). Trimming cost V 4 bases and J 3 bases; bases outside gene matches: 8. This CDR3 contains 15 residues. Here the CDR3 reads CASSSSPGQGYEQYF. CDR3 in DNA: TGTGCCAGCAGCTCCTCACCCGGACAGGGCTACGAGCAGTACTTC.

The chain employs TRBV11-3 and TRBJ2-5; 7 bases fit TRBD1. The CDR3 extends over 16 amino acids. Germline CDR1 is SGHNT and CDR2 is YENEEA. The V gene end was trimmed by 1 base and the J gene end by 0 bases; junction bases not matched to a gene: 5. The CDR3 DNA follows: TGTGCCAGCAGCTTAGGACAGGGTGGAGACCAAGAGACCCAGTACTTC. Translated, it gives CASSLGQGGDQETQYF.

The rearrangement joins TRBV7-9 to TRBJ1-1, with a possible D match to TRBD1 (6 bases). The CDR3 runs 15 residues. With 1 base removed from V and 0 bases from J, the gap between germline ends came to 9 bases. Germline assignment: CDR1 SEHNR and CDR2 FQNEAQ (reference sequence). CDR3 DNA sequence: TGTGCCAGCAGCTTAGTAGGGACATTGAACACTGAAGCTTTCTTT. Translation gives CASSLVGTLNTEAFF.

V gene TRBV2 combines with J gene TRBJ2-7; TRBD2 aligns across 7 bases. J gave up 3 bases and V 4 bases, and 9 bases lay outside the gene matches. The CDR3 loop spans 15 amino acids. Germline CDR1 SNHLY, CDR2 FYNNEI. CDR3 in amino acids: CASSGTSGKFYEQYF. The CDR3 DNA sequence: TGTGCCAGCAGTGGGACCAGCGGGAAATTCTACGAGCAGTACTTC. The entire variable domain, with the rest obtained from reference TRBV2 and TRBJ2-7, is as follows: EPEVTQTPSHQVTQMGQEVILRCVPISNHLYFYWYRQILGQKVEFLVSFYNNEISEKSEIFDDQFSVERPDGSNFTLKIRSTKLEDSAMYFCASSGTSGKFYEQYFGPGTRLTVT.

The chain joins TRBV7-3 to TRBJ2-7; 9 bases fit TRBD2. Germline CDR1 and CDR2: SGHTA and FQGTGA. This CDR3 is 15 amino acids long. J gave up 5 bases and V 2 bases, and 7 bases lay outside the gene matches. CDR3 DNA: TGTGCCAGCAGCTTAGCGGGAGGGCCGGGGAACGAGCAGTACTTC. The encoded protein is CASSLAGGPGNEQYF.

On this clone itself: Other DNA variants within this sample encode the same CDR3. The rearrangement joins TRBV28 to TRBJ1-3; the D is unclear. The CDR3 extends over 12 amino acids. V dropped 3 bases and J dropped 3 bases, with 3 bases sitting between them. The V gene's germline CDR1 is MDHEN and CDR2 SYDVKM. The CDR3 DNA reads as TGTGCCAGCAGTTTGAGTGGAAACACCATATATTTT. Translated: CASSLSGNTIYF. The complete variable domain, with remaining parts taken from reference TRBV28 and TRBJ1-3, reads DVKVTQSSRYLVKRTGEKVFLECVQDMDHENMFWYRQDPGLGLRLIYFSYDVKMKEKGDIPEGYSVSREKKERFSLILESASTNQTSMYLCASSLSGNTIYFGEGSWLTVV.

CDR3 region: CASSDASKSHKEKLFF. CDR3 sequence (DNA): TGCGCCAGCAGTGACGCCTCGAAGAGCCATAAGGAAAAACTGTTTTTT. This chain links TRBV10-1 with TRBJ1-4; D remains unclear. V lost 3 bases and J lost 8, with 19 bases in between. This CDR3 is 16 amino acids long. The germline CDR1 and CDR2 sequences are WNHNN and SYGVQD (reference sequence).

The chain combines TRBV28 with TRBJ1-5; D is uncertain. The CDR3 has 12 residues. The germline CDR1 and CDR2 sequences are MDHEN and SYDVKM. V was clipped by 3 bases and J by 6 bases, with 6 bases between them. The CDR3 DNA reads TGTGCCAGCAGTTTTCGAGGTCAGCCCCAGCATTTT. Protein sequence: CASSFRGQPQHF.

The genes are TRBV15 and TRBJ2-5; the match to TRBD1 covers 9 bases. The CDR3 spans 18 residues. Looked up from germline, CDR1 is LNHNV and CDR2 is YYDKDF (reference sequence). V gave up 4 bases and J gave up 3 bases; unmatched junction bases: 15. This chain's CDR3 is CATSKLWTGEDFEETQYF. The CDR3 nucleotides read TGTGCCACCAGCAAACTTTGGACAGGGGAGGATTTCGAAGAGACCCAGTACTTC.

The rearrangement uses TRBV27 and TRBJ2-3, with 7 bases identical to TRBD2. Germline-derived CDR1 and CDR2 are MNHEY and SMNVEV (reference sequence). The CDR3 loop spans 14 amino acids. Trimming at V came to 6 bases and at J to 1 base, leaving 4 bases not matched to a gene. In DNA, the CDR3 is TGTGCCAGCAGGTCGGGGGGACGCACAGATACGCAGTATTTT. Amino acid sequence: CASRSGGRTDTQYF.

This clone has a handful of counts. The V gene is TRBV11-2, the J gene TRBJ2-2, with TRBD1 matching 7 bases. This CDR3 spans 16 amino acids. Germline V gives CDR1 SGHAT, CDR2 FQNNGV. J gave up 2 bases and V 5 bases, and 8 bases lay outside the gene matches. CDR3 region: CASSRWDSHNTGELFF. The CDR3 DNA reads as TGTGCCAGCAGCCGCTGGGACAGCCACAACACCGGGGAGCTGTTTTTT.

The CDR3 reads CSVGNWGDTEAFF. The CDR3 coding sequence is TGCAGCGTTGGAAATTGGGGCGACACTGAAGCTTTCTTT. The chain has TRBV29-1 and TRBJ1-1, with D perhaps TRBD1 (5 bases). CDR3 length: 13 amino acids. V lost 4 bases and J 3 bases, leaving 12 bases between the germline ends. CDR1 and CDR2 (germline): SQVTM, ANQGSEA.

The rearrangement links TRBV28 to TRBJ2-3; the D gene is possibly TRBD2 (6 bases). The V end was cut by 4 bases, the J end by 4 bases, with 6 bases between. The germline gives CDR1 MDHEN, CDR2 SYDVKM. The CDR3 has 12 residues. CDR3: CASSSGADTQYF. As DNA, the CDR3 is TGTGCCAGCAGTTCGGGGGCAGATACGCAGTATTTT. The full variable domain, with the rest looked up from reference TRBV28 and TRBJ2-3, is DVKVTQSSRYLVKRTGEKVFLECVQDMDHENMFWYRQDPGLGLRLIYFSYDVKMKEKGDIPEGYSVSREKKERFSLILESASTNQTSMYLCASSSGADTQYFGPGTRLTVL.

V is TRBV7-3 and J is TRBJ2-3; 7 bases fit TRBD2. In germline, CDR1 is SGHTA, CDR2 FQGTGA. Unmatched junction bases numbered 1, after V lost 0 bases and J lost 4 bases. The CDR3 has 14 amino acids. Here the CDR3 DNA reads TGTGCCAGCAGCTTAACGGCGGGGGCAGATACGCAGTATTTT. Translating gives CASSLTAGADTQYF.